Below, 27 T cell receptor beta chains from the same sample are listed, as sequenced in a study of cytomegalovirus exposure and HLA in healthy donors. PCR involved 60 Vbeta and 13 Jbeta primers. Libraries were prepared by immunoSEQ multiplex PCR; TCRdb keeps only in-frame clonotypes and omits some of them. This table has over 150,000 clones, around 80% appearing once. The sample taken for sequencing was PBMCs. These receptors all come from a young man in good health and CMV-seropositive.

J is TRBJ2-1 and V is TRBV27; 9 positions match TRBD1. The CDR3 runs to 19 residues. CDR1 and CDR2 from the germline V gene are MNHEY and SMNVEV (reference sequence). V gave up 5 bases and J gave up 0 bases; unmatched junction bases: 14. The CDR3 is CASSLTGGGGPRSYNEQFF. The DNA of the CDR3 is TGTGCCAGCAGTCTTACAGGGGGCGGAGGGCCCCGCTCCTACAATGAGCAGTTCTTC.

This clone occurred a few times. The V gene is TRBV25-1, the J gene TRBJ1-1; D remains ambiguous. The CDR3 spans 12 residues. Between the trimmed V and J ends, which lost 5 bases and 5 bases, there was a span of 9 bases. Germline values: CDR1 MGHDK, CDR2 SYGVNS. CDR3 in amino acids: CASSWGGTEAFF. As DNA, the CDR3 is TGTGCCAGCAGTTGGGGAGGGACTGAAGCTTTCTTT. Complete variable domain (other parts from reference TRBV25-1 and TRBJ1-1): EADIYQTPRYLVIGTGKKITLECSQTMGHDKMYWYQQDPGMELHLIHYSYGVNSTEKGDLSSESTVSRIRTEHFPLTLESARPSHTSQYLCASSWGGTEAFFGQGTRLTVV.

The chain employs TRBV5-6 and TRBJ2-1, with 8 bases aligning to TRBD1. The V and J ends lost 4 bases and 3 bases, in that order; junction bases with no gene match: 9. Germline loops: CDR1 SGHDT, CDR2 YYEEEE. The CDR3 spans 16 residues. CDR3 sequence: CASSNQGGTGYNEQFF. CDR3 bases: TGTGCCAGCAGCAATCAAGGTGGGACAGGCTACAATGAGCAGTTCTTC.

This chain uses TRBV25-1 with TRBJ2-1, with TRBD2 matching over 9 bases. Germline loops: CDR1 MGHDK, CDR2 SYGVNS. V shed 6 bases and J 6 bases; nucleotides not matched to a gene: 3. There are 13 residues in the CDR3. CDR3 sequence reads: CASRKTSGNEQFF. CDR3 coding DNA: TGTGCCAGCAGAAAGACTAGCGGCAATGAGCAGTTCTTC.

This chain connects TRBV7-9 to TRBJ1-1; 7 bases are a match to TRBD1. Per germline, CDR1 SEHNR and CDR2 FQNEAQ (reference sequence). V shed 5 bases, J shed 4 bases, and the junction held 7 bases outside the gene matches. This CDR3 is built from 14 residues. The CDR3 protein is CASSPITGATEAFF. The CDR3 DNA reads TGTGCCAGCAGCCCGATTACAGGGGCCACTGAAGCTTTCTTT.

The V gene is TRBV19, the J gene TRBJ2-1; the D is unclear. The CDR3 is 17 residues long. V lost 3 bases and J 3 bases, leaving 18 bases between the germline ends. The germline CDR1 and CDR2 sequences are LNHDA and SQIVND (reference sequence). This CDR3 reads CASSMGPFSLLYNEQFF. DNA for the CDR3: TGTGCCAGTAGTATGGGCCCCTTTTCGCTACTCTACAATGAGCAGTTCTTC.

With regard to this clone: Other DNA variants within this sample encode the same CDR3. V and J are TRBV7-6 and TRBJ2-7; the D is unclear. V was shortened by 1 base and J by 5 bases, with 12 bases between the two germline ends. The CDR3 is 14 residues long. Germline values: CDR1 SGHVS, CDR2 FNYEAQ. In DNA form, the CDR3 reads TGTGCCAGCAGCTTAGATCGGAATCGGGACGAGCAGTACTTC. It specifies CASSLDRNRDEQYF.

This chain uses TRBV4-1 with TRBJ2-1; 7 nucleotides align to TRBD2. With V trimmed by 4 bases and J by 8 bases, 2 bases remained unmatched. The CDR3 sequence is 12 residues long. Germline V gene lookup returns CDR1 MGHRA and CDR2 YSYEKL. The CDR3 DNA reads as TGCGCCAGCAGCCCCCGGGAGGATGAGCAGTTCTTC. Residues: CASSPREDEQFF.

The chain combines TRBV19 with TRBJ1-5; no reliable D call. Germline loops: CDR1 LNHDA, CDR2 SQIVND (reference sequence). Trimming stripped 6 bases from V and 0 bases from J, with 9 bases between. The CDR3 spans 14 residues. The chain's CDR3 is CASRAPYSNQPQHF. The CDR3 nucleotides are TGTGCCAGTAGGGCCCCGTATAGCAATCAGCCCCAGCATTTT.

The chain joins TRBV6-4 to TRBJ2-1; 7 bases align to TRBD2. The germline V gene has CDR1 MRHNA and CDR2 SNTAGT. After removal of 0 bases from V and 6 bases from J, the junction contained 5 bases not matched to a gene. The CDR3 is 15 amino acids. The CDR3 loop reads CASSDSGGGLNEQFF. In nucleotides, the CDR3 is TGTGCCAGCAGTGACTCTGGGGGGGGACTCAATGAGCAGTTCTTC.

The rearrangement joins TRBV5-8 to TRBJ1-5; 8 bases fit TRBD1. The length of the CDR3 is 18 residues. The trim removed 3 bases at V and 9 bases at J, leaving 20 bases unmatched. Germline V gene lookup returns CDR1 SGHTS and CDR2 YDEGEE. The CDR3 reads CASSSTARGQGFAGPQHF. In DNA form, the CDR3 reads TGTGCCAGCAGCTCAACGGCCCGTGGACAGGGATTCGCGGGGCCCCAGCATTTT.

In DNA, the CDR3 is TGTGCCAGCAGTTTATTCGCGGGGACTAATGAAAAACTGTTTTTT. Translation: CASSLFAGTNEKLFF. The chain carries TRBV28 and TRBJ1-4; unclear D gene. This CDR3 comprises 15 residues. Per germline, CDR1 MDHEN and CDR2 SYDVKM. With 1 base removed from V and 2 bases from J, the gap between germline ends came to 8 bases.

This rearrangement joins TRBV6-6 to TRBJ1-1, with D possibly TRBD1 on 5 matching bases. Trimming left V 0 bases short and J 4 bases short, with 9 bases between. This CDR3 spans 14 amino acids. CDR1 is MNHNY and CDR2 is SVGAGI in the germline V gene (reference sequence). As DNA, the CDR3 is TGTGCCAGCAGTTACTCGGAGGGACGCACTGAAGCTTTCTTT. As protein: CASSYSEGRTEAFF.

The V call is TRBV10-3, the J call TRBJ2-7; the match to TRBD2 covers 7 bases. This CDR3 contains 15 residues. CDR1 is ENHRY, CDR2 SYGVKD, per germline. V dropped 2 bases and J dropped 5; count of bases not matched to a gene: 9. DNA for the CDR3: TGTGCCATCAGTGAGCGCCCCAGAAGCGGGGACGAGCAGTACTTC. It specifies CAISERPRSGDEQYF.

The chain joins TRBV2 to TRBJ1-5; D remains ambiguous. V lost 1 base to trimming and J lost 0 bases, with 13 bases between them. CDR1 SNHLY and CDR2 FYNNEI come from the germline V gene. The length of the CDR3 is 17 residues. This CDR3 reads CASSEGAGGYSNQPQHF. The DNA of the CDR3 is TGTGCCAGCAGTGAAGGGGCAGGAGGGTATAGCAATCAGCCCCAGCATTTT.

In its sample, this clone was seen once. J is TRBJ2-7 and V is TRBV12-5; the match to TRBD1 covers 11 bases. The CDR3 has 14 residues. CDR1 is LGHNT and CDR2 is FRNRAP in the germline V gene. V lost 4 bases and J lost 3; bases outside the gene matches: 2. This chain's CDR3 is CASGWGTGGYEQYF. The CDR3 nucleotides read TGTGCTAGTGGTTGGGGGACAGGGGGCTACGAGCAGTACTTC.

The chain joins TRBV4-2 to TRBJ2-1; 11 positions agree with TRBD2. The J segment lost 9 bases and the V segment lost 0 bases, leaving 7 bases of the junction unmatched. Per the germline V gene, CDR1 is LGHNA and CDR2 is YNFKEQ. The CDR3 extends over 16 amino acids. For the CDR3, the DNA is TGTGCCAGCAGCCAAGATAATCTAGCGGGAGGTGGTGAGCAGTTCTTC. This codes for CASSQDNLAGGGEQFF.

This clone came up a few times. The chain uses TRBV6-6 and TRBJ1-2; TRBD1 agrees at 11 bases. From germline, CDR1 is MNHNY and CDR2 SVGAGI (reference sequence). J was trimmed by 8 bases and V by 6 bases; bases with no gene match: 5. The CDR3 loop spans 13 amino acids. DNA of the CDR3: TGTGCCAGCAGCCCGGGACAGGGGGAGGGCTACACCTTC. This gives the protein CASSPGQGEGYTF.

V and J are TRBV27 and TRBJ2-7, with D possibly TRBD1 on 6 matching bases. The CDR3 sequence is 15 residues long. Between the trimmed V and J ends, which lost 6 bases and 4 bases, there was a span of 19 bases. The germline V gene encodes CDR1 MNHEY and CDR2 SMNVEV (reference sequence). For the CDR3, the DNA is TGTGCCAGCAGCTTGGTGGTTGGGGGCGCATACGAGCAGTACTTC. Residues: CASSLVVGGAYEQYF.

CDR3 protein: CASSLGTSGTDTQYF. The CDR3 DNA is TGTGCCAGCAGCCTGGGGACTAGCGGCACAGATACGCAGTATTTT. The rearrangement uses TRBV5-6 and TRBJ2-3; 10 bases agree with TRBD2. Germline trimming cut 4 bases from V and 1 base from J; bases unmatched to any gene: 3. Germline V lookup: CDR1 SGHDT, CDR2 YYEEEE. The CDR3 spans 15 residues.

The chain carries TRBV5-6 and TRBJ1-2, with D unresolved. With 0 bases removed from V and 2 bases from J, the gap between germline ends came to 8 bases. Germline loops: CDR1 SGHDT, CDR2 YYEEEE. This CDR3 contains 14 residues. For the CDR3, the DNA is TGTGCCAGCAGCTTGGAACAGCAAAACTATGGCTACACCTTC. Its translation: CASSLEQQNYGYTF.

This clone has only a few counts. This CDR3 is CASSESPGLYQETQYF. CDR3 DNA: TGTGCCAGCAGTGAATCACCGGGGTTGTACCAAGAGACCCAGTACTTC. The chain employs TRBV2 and TRBJ2-5; the D gene is possibly TRBD2 (5 bases). The V and J ends lost 2 bases and 0 bases respectively, with 13 bases between them. CDR3 length equals 16 residues. CDR1 is SNHLY, CDR2 FYNNEI, per germline.

The V call is TRBV30, the J call TRBJ1-2; 8 bases map to TRBD1. Germline-derived CDR1 and CDR2 are GTSNPN and SVGIG (reference sequence). The V gene end was trimmed by 5 bases and the J gene end by 6 bases; junction bases not matched to a gene: 8. The CDR3 has 13 amino acids. CDR3 sequence reads: CAWEIQGEDGYTF. Written as DNA, the CDR3 is TGTGCCTGGGAGATACAGGGGGAAGATGGCTACACCTTC.

This chain joins TRBV27 and TRBJ2-2; 9 positions agree with TRBD1. The CDR3 consists of 16 residues. After removal of 6 bases from V and 4 bases from J, the junction contained 9 bases not matched to a gene. In germline, CDR1 is MNHEY, CDR2 SMNVEV (reference sequence). In DNA, the CDR3 is TGTGCCAGCAGAGCCACAGGGGGCGCACCCACCGGGGAGCTGTTTTTT. This encodes CASRATGGAPTGELFF.

The V gene is TRBV7-2, the J gene TRBJ1-1; TRBD1 matches 7 bases. Germline lookup yields CDR1 SGHTA and CDR2 FQGNSA. The CDR3 length is 14 residues. Trimming cost V 5 bases and J 7 bases; bases outside gene matches: 10. The CDR3 DNA is TGTGCCAGCAGCCCCGAGACAGGGTTCGGTGAAGCTTTCTTT. Amino acids: CASSPETGFGEAFF. The whole variable domain, remainder taken from reference TRBV7-2 and TRBJ1-1, is GAGVSQSPSNKVTEKGKDVELRCDPISGHTALYWYRQSLGQGLEFLIYFQGNSAPDKSGLPSDRFSAERTGGSVSTLTIQRTQQEDSAVYLCASSPETGFGEAFFGQGTRLTVV.

The rearrangement joins TRBV6-5 to TRBJ2-1; 7 nucleotides agree with TRBD1. After removal of 5 bases from V and 5 bases from J, the junction contained 9 bases not matched to a gene. The V gene's germline CDR1 is MNHEY and CDR2 SVGAGI. The CDR3 runs 15 residues. The CDR3 sequence: CASSPSRTGNNEQFF. The CDR3 bases are TGTGCCAGCAGTCCAAGCAGGACAGGTAACAATGAGCAGTTCTTC.

This rearrangement joins TRBV28 to TRBJ2-3; no clear D. Germline assignment: CDR1 MDHEN and CDR2 SYDVKM. Trimming removed 0 bases at V and 0 bases at J, with 13 bases between. The length of the CDR3 is 17 residues. CDR3 bases: TGTGCCAGCAGTTTATGCATACACTACCTTAGCACAGATACGCAGTATTTT. This gives the protein CASSLCIHYLSTDTQYF.